Sequencing of this T cell receptor (beta chain) was carried out in a study of cytomegalovirus exposure and HLA in healthy donors. Study conclusions and caveats: In a later analysis, DRB1 alleles had the most associated TCRs; HLA-C alleles the fewest. The study found most TCR sequences rare, yet found some public TCRs in many donors. More clonal expansion characterized HLA-associated TCR beta chains than equally common others in a later analysis.

Points on this clone: The target antigen is unknown.

PCR amplification relied on 60 Vbeta primers (plus 13 Jbeta primers). The assay was immunoSEQ multiplex PCR, and TCRdb's table has in-frame clones only and misses some. Here the sample spans fewer than 100,000 clones, around 70% being singletons. The junction had 7 bases not matched to a gene; V was cut back by 3 bases and J by 6 bases. This CDR3 is built from 14 residues. Per the germline V gene, CDR1 is SGDLS and CDR2 is YYNGEE. Input material: PBMCs. V is TRBV9 and J is TRBJ1-2; 8 bases line up with TRBD1. The sequence came from a female donor in good health and CMV-seronegative. The CDR3: CASSAGRGRDGYTF. CDR3 nucleotide sequence: TGTGCCAGCAGCGCTGGCAGGGGGCGAGATGGCTACACCTTC. The entire variable domain, with the rest obtained from reference TRBV9 and TRBJ1-2, is as follows: DSGVTQTPKHLITATGQRVTLRCSPRSGDLSVYWYQQSLDQGLQFLIQYYNGEERAKGNILERFSAQQFPDLHSELNLSSLELGDSALYFCASSAGRGRDGYTFGSGTRLTVV.